The 10 T cell receptor beta chains given below trace back to one sample, sequenced in a study of cytomegalovirus exposure and HLA in healthy donors. Primers for the PCR totalled 60 Vbeta and 13 Jbeta. Repertoires were generated with immunoSEQ multiplex PCR, while TCRdb's copy carries only in-frame clones and drops some. The data hold roughly 200,000 clones, with about four fifths observed a single time. Material: PBMCs. The source of these receptors is a girl between 5 and 17 years old in good health and CMV-seropositive.

The count of this clone is one. The CDR3 DNA reads as TGTGCCAGCGGGACTATTCCCAATCAGCCCCAGCATTTT. This sequence encodes CASGTIPNQPQHF. The rearrangement uses TRBV6-1 and TRBJ1-5, with D possibly TRBD1 on 5 matching bases. Germline-derived CDR1 and CDR2 are MNHNS and SASEGT. V lost 8 bases and J 3 bases, leaving 11 bases between the germline ends. This CDR3 region has 13 residues.

V is TRBV23-1 and J is TRBJ1-5, with 8 bases identical to TRBD1. TRBV23-1 is known as an ORF, though its function is uncertain. V lost 2 bases and J lost 6; bases outside the gene matches: 9. This CDR3 region has 16 residues. CDR3 protein: CASSQKDRVGSQPQHF. For the CDR3, the DNA is TGCGCCAGCAGTCAAAAGGACAGGGTGGGGAGTCAGCCCCAGCATTTT.

The chain is built from TRBV18 and TRBJ2-3; D ambiguous. The CDR3 is 15 amino acids. V shed 2 bases and J shed 5 bases, with 14 bases lying between them. CDR1 and CDR2 (germline): KGHSH, LQKENI. The CDR3 here is CASSPKSQVGDTQYF. In DNA, the CDR3 is TGTGCCAGCTCACCAAAGTCTCAGGTTGGAGATACGCAGTATTTT. The full variable domain, its missing parts supplied by reference TRBV18 and TRBJ2-3, is NAGVMQNPRHLVRRRGQEARLRCSPMKGHSHVYWYRQLPEEGLKFMVYLQKENIIDESGMPKERFSAEFPKEGPSILRIQQVVRGDSAAYFCASSPKSQVGDTQYFGPGTRLTVL.

The rearrangement uses TRBV27 and TRBJ1-2; a weak D match, TRBD1 (6 bases). The V gene's germline CDR1 is MNHEY and CDR2 SMNVEV (reference sequence). The CDR3 length is 13 residues. V gave up 10 bases and J gave up 2 bases, with 14 bases separating them. In nucleotides, the CDR3 is TGTGCCACTAGCAGGGACAAGAACTATGGCTACACCTTC. Amino acids: CATSRDKNYGYTF.

V and J are TRBV4-3 and TRBJ2-7, with 13 bases matching TRBD2. This CDR3 is built from 19 residues. Germline V gene lookup returns CDR1 LGHNA and CDR2 YSLEER. Unmatched junction bases numbered 10, after V lost 2 bases and J lost 0 bases. CDR3 DNA: TGCGCCAGCAGCCAAACTACTAGCGGGGGGGCCCACTTCTCCTACGAGCAGTACTTC. Translation: CASSQTTSGGAHFSYEQYF.

This rearrangement joins TRBV4-3 to TRBJ2-3; 7 bases are a match to TRBD2. This CDR3 has 16 residues. The germline V gene encodes CDR1 LGHNA and CDR2 YSLEER. J gave up 4 bases and V 3 bases, and 10 bases lay outside the gene matches. The CDR3 DNA reads TGCGCCAGCAGCCAGAACCTAGCGGAAGGCCCAGATACGCAGTATTTT. This encodes CASSQNLAEGPDTQYF.

This chain joins TRBV7-9 and TRBJ1-3; D might be TRBD1 (6 bases). The CDR3 covers 17 residues. CDR1 is SEHNR, CDR2 FQNEAQ, per germline (reference sequence). V lost 6 bases and J 0 bases, leaving 18 bases between the germline ends. CDR3 in DNA: TGTGCCAGCAGGGCGAAAACCACAGGGTCCTCTGGAAACACCATATATTTT. Protein: CASRAKTTGSSGNTIYF.

The chain joins TRBV6-5 to TRBJ1-2; 7 positions agree with TRBD1. The CDR3 runs to 13 residues. Germline CDR1 is MNHEY and CDR2 is SVGAGI. With V trimmed by 5 bases and J by 8 bases, 8 bases remained unmatched. The CDR3 DNA is TGTGCCAGCAGTCGGACAGGCACGAGGGGCTACACCTTC. As protein: CASSRTGTRGYTF.

The genes are TRBV2 and TRBJ1-4; perhaps TRBD1 as D (5 bases). The CDR3 has 13 amino acids. The germline V gene has CDR1 SNHLY and CDR2 FYNNEI. Trimming shortened V by 5 bases and J by 6 bases, and 10 bases separated the two germline ends. CDR3 coding DNA: TGTGCCAGCAGTATTGACAGAGATGAAAAACTGTTTTTT. This codes for CASSIDRDEKLFF.

The rearrangement joins TRBV6-1 to TRBJ2-4; possible D gene TRBD1, 5 bases. Germline lookup yields CDR1 MNHNS and CDR2 SASEGT. The length of the CDR3 is 14 residues. Trimming stripped 8 bases from V and 11 bases from J, with 22 bases between. In nucleotides, the CDR3 is TGTGCCAGCGTCCTTAGGGGCTTGCGGAACGTTCAGTACTTC. Translated: CASVLRGLRNVQYF.